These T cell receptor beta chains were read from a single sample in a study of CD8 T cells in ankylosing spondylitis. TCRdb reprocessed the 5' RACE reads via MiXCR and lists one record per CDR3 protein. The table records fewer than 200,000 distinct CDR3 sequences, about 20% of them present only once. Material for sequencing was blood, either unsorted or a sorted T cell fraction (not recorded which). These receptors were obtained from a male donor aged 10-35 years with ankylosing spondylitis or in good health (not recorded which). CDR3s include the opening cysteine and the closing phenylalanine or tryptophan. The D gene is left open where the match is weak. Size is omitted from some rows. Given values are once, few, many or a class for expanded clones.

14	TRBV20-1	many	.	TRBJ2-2	TGCAGTGCCGCGCCCCACTTAAACACCGGGGAGCTGTTTTTT	CSAAPHLNTGELFF
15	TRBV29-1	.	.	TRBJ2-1	TGCAGCGTTGTCCGCGGTTCTAGCTCCTACAATGAGCAGTTCTTC	CSVVRGSSSYNEQFF
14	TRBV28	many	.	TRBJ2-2	TGTGCCAGCATGGGGGGAGACCCCTCCGGGGAGCTGTTTTTT	CASMGGDPSGELFF
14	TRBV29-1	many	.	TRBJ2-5	TGCAGCGCTGGGGACGGTGCTAGGGTAGAGACCCAGTACTTC	CSAGDGARVETQYF
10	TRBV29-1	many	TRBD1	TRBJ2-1	TGCAGCACGACAGGGGATGAGCAGTTCTTC	CSTTGDEQFF
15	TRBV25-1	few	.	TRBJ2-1	TGTGCCAGCAGTGTGGCGGGCCTAACCTACAATGAGCAGTTCTTC	CASSVAGLTYNEQFF
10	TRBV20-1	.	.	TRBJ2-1	TGCAGTGCTTATGGCAATGAGCAGTTCTTC	CSAYGNEQFF
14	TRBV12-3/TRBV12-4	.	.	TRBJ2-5	TGTGCCAGCAGACCCTCGGGCCCCGTTGAGACCCAGTACTTC	CASRPSGPVETQYF
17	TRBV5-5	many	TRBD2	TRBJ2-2	TGTGCCAGCAGCTGGGTGGTGTTAGCGGGAGGTACCGGGGAGCTGTTTTTT	CASSWVVLAGGTGELFF
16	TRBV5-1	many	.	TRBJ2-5	TGCGCCAGCAGCTTTCGCACTTCCAGGGGACAAGAGACCCAGTACTTC	CASSFRTSRGQETQYF
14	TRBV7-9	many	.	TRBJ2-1	TGTGCCAGCAATGGAGCGGGCCTGACGGGTGAGCAGTTCTTC	CASNGAGLTGEQFF
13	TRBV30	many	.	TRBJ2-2	TGTGCCTGGGGAGGGTCGAACACCGGGGAGCTGTTTTTT	CAWGGSNTGELFF
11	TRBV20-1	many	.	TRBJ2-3	TGCAGTGCTAGTGGAGGCACCACGCAGTATTTT	CSASGGTTQYF
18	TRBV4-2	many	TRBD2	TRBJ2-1	TGTGCCAGCAGCCAAGGGCGAACTAGCGGGAGTTCCTACAATGAGCAGTTCTTC	CASSQGRTSGSSYNEQFF
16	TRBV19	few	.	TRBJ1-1	TGTGCCAGTAGTATCTCTCGCGACAGGAAGAACACTGAAGCTTTCTTT	CASSISRDRKNTEAFF
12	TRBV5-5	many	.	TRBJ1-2	TGTGCCAGCAGCCAGGGGATTGGAGGCTACACCTTC	CASSQGIGGYTF
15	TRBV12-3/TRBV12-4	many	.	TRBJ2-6	TGTGCCAGCAGTACAACGTTCCCCGGGGCCAACGTCCTGACTTTC	CASSTTFPGANVLTF
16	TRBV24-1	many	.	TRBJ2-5	TGTGCCACCAGTGATCCTAGGGGGATGAAAGGAGAGACCCAGTACTTC	CATSDPRGMKGETQYF
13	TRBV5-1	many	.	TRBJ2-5	TGCGCCAGCAGCCTAGGGACATCAGAGACCCAGTACTTC	CASSLGTSETQYF
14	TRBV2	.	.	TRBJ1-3	TGTGCCAGCAGGAGGCAGGGAGGTGGAAACACCATATATTTT	CASRRQGGGNTIYF
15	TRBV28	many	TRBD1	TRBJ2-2	TGTGCCAGCAGTCGGGACAGGGGGTACACCGGGGAGCTGTTTTTT	CASSRDRGYTGELFF
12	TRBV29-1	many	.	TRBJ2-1	TGCAGCGGGGACGGACCCTGGGGTGAGCAGTTCTTC	CSGDGPWGEQFF
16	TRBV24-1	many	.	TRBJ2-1	TGTGCCACCAGTGATTTGTCGGCGACGCACCCCAATGAGCAGTTCTTC	CATSDLSATHPNEQFF
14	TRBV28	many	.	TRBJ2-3	TGTGCCAGCAGTTCGACAGCTCGGTCAGATACGCAGTATTTT	CASSSTARSDTQYF
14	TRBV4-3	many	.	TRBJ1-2	TGCGCCAGCAGCCAGGAGGGCAGGGGCTATGGCTACACCTTC	CASSQEGRGYGYTF
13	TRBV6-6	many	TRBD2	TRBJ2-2	TGTGCCAGCAGAGCGGGAGTTACCGGGGAGCTGTTTTTT	CASRAGVTGELFF